This TCR beta chain came from a study of cytomegalovirus exposure and HLA in healthy donors. Use of 60 Vbeta and 13 Jbeta primers characterized the PCR. Profiled with immunoSEQ multiplex PCR; TCRdb holds only in-frame clones, not every one. There are more than 150,000 clones in the sample; 75% to 80% occur only once, and around 5.9% lies in the top ten. Notes on the study in general: Most subjects had HLA-A and HLA-B alleles reportedly predicted accurately by TCR beta sequences. Roughly even sequencing depth across donors was the assumption behind the presence/absence analyses.

As regards this clone: What it recognizes is unknown.

This CDR3 comprises 12 residues. V was trimmed by 5 bases and J by 9 bases, leaving 11 bases between them. Germline values: CDR1 MDHEN, CDR2 SYDVKM. The chain employs TRBV28 and TRBJ2-1, with D unclear. This clonotype was sampled from a woman aged 30 to 39 in good health and CMV-seropositive. Specimen: PBMCs. CDR3 residues: CASSTAVGEQFF. The CDR3 coding sequence is TGTGCCAGCAGTACCGCGGTTGGTGAGCAGTTCTTC. Supplemented by reference TRBV28 and TRBJ2-1, the full variable domain reads DVKVTQSSRYLVKRTGEKVFLECVQDMDHENMFWYRQDPGLGLRLIYFSYDVKMKEKGDIPEGYSVSREKKERFSLILESASTNQTSMYLCASSTAVGEQFFGPGTRLTVL.